The clone carrying this T cell receptor (beta chain) appeared many times. TCRdb called the 5' RACE reads again in MiXCR, with one record for every CDR3 protein. In the table there are around 75,000 distinct CDR3 sequences, 5.3% of which are singletons. The entry originates in a study of CD8 T cells in ankylosing spondylitis. This CDR3 has 15 amino acids. V lost 2 bases and J lost 0; bases outside the gene matches: 6. Germline values: CDR1 DFQATT, CDR2 SNEGSKA (reference sequence). The receptor was derived from a male donor with ankylosing spondylitis or in good health (not recorded which). The sample comprised blood, either unsorted or a sorted T cell fraction (not recorded which). The genes are TRBV20-1 and TRBJ2-5, with 7 nucleotides matching TRBD2. CDR3 nucleotides: TGCAGTGCTAGATTCGCCGGGACTAACCAAGAGACCCAGTACTTC. It is translated as CSARFAGTNQETQYF.